One T cell receptor (beta chain) is described in this entry. Its antigen is unknown. The ends were cut back, 0 bases at V and 0 bases at J, with 9 bases in the middle. The CDR3 is 15 residues long. Germline CDR1 is LNHNV and CDR2 is YYDKDF (reference sequence). The data were taken from a study of siplizumab effects on memory and regulatory T cells. TCRdb keeps only in-frame clones here, not all; method: immunoSEQ multiplex PCR. Of roughly 92,000 clones listed, 90% to 95% are singletons. Findings of the study overall: Among alloreactive clones, only a minor fraction mapped to unstimulated subsets. Alloreactive sequences that could be traced to unstimulated CD4+ memory cells showed a significant reduction under siplizumab. Naive versus memory phenotype went unassigned for roughly 80-96% of proliferating CD4+ or CD8+ clones. In siplizumab cultures, the suppressive function of proliferating Tregs remained unconfirmed.

The source of this sequence is a human donor in good health. The V and J genes are TRBV15 and TRBJ2-7; maybe TRBD2 (6 bases). Sample: non-Treg CD4+ T cells sorted from blood. This chain's CDR3 is CATSREREVSYEQYF. The CDR3 bases are TGTGCCACCAGCAGAGAGCGGGAAGTCTCCTACGAGCAGTACTTC.